This T cell receptor beta chain was sequenced during a study of beta chain features in type 1 diabetes. General observations from the study: Type 1 diabetes patients showed a moderate but significant shortening of TCRB CDR3s in all four CD4+ subsets.

Expressed TCRB transcripts were sequenced, since all the RNA that had been isolated was reverse transcribed. Sequencing used immunoSEQ multiplex PCR; TCRdb keeps in-frame clones, though not all of them. The sample includes about 400,000 clones, roughly an eighth of them seen just once. The table lists this clone with a few counts. Its antigen is unknown. The CDR3 is 13 residues long. Trimming took off 11 bases at V and 1 base at J, with 14 bases between the two ends. Germline loops: CDR1 SNHLY, CDR2 FYNNEI. The TCR originated in a woman younger than 35 with type 1 diabetes. The chain carries TRBV2 and TRBJ1-1; D not certain. The material sequenced was naive CD4+ T cells from blood. The CDR3 here is CAHSPRRNTEAFF. CDR3 nucleotide sequence: TGTGCCCACAGTCCACGACGGAACACTGAAGCTTTCTTT.